These T cell receptor beta chains were read from a single sample in a study of PD-1 blockade in classical Hodgkin lymphoma. TCRdb keeps only in-frame clones here, not all; method: immunoSEQ multiplex PCR. The data contain around 16,000 clones, 86% of them singletons. Material: CD4+ T cells from blood. These TCRs come from a human donor with classical Hodgkin lymphoma. Each CDR3 is given with its conserved first and last residue. The order of the fields is clone size, J gene, D gene, CDR3 length, V gene, CDR3 protein, CDR3 DNA. A D gene is named only where the DNA matches it firmly. Not every row has a clone size; where given, it reads once, few, many or a size class.

clone size: .
J gene: TRBJ2-2
D gene: .
CDR3 length: 13
V gene: TRBV7-2
CDR3 protein: CASSLWSTGELFF
CDR3 DNA: TGTGCCAGCAGCTTATGGAGCACCGGGGAGCTGTTTTTT

clone size: .
J gene: TRBJ2-5
D gene: TRBD2
CDR3 length: 15
V gene: TRBV2
CDR3 protein: CASTAGEATGETQYF
CDR3 DNA: TGTGCCAGCACAGCGGGAGAGGCTACGGGGGAGACCCAGTACTTC

clone size: .
J gene: TRBJ2-5
D gene: TRBD2
CDR3 length: 15
V gene: TRBV7-9
CDR3 protein: CASSAPGLGGETQYF
CDR3 DNA: TGTGCCAGCAGCGCCCCGGGACTAGGGGGGGAGACCCAGTACTTC

clone size: .
J gene: TRBJ2-3
D gene: .
CDR3 length: 16
V gene: TRBV7-2
CDR3 protein: CASSWGHRGVTDTQYF
CDR3 DNA: TGTGCCAGCAGCTGGGGGCATCGGGGGGTAACAGATACGCAGTATTTT

clone size: .
J gene: TRBJ2-7
D gene: TRBD2
CDR3 length: 15
V gene: TRBV7-2
CDR3 protein: CASSLGRQREGHRYF
CDR3 DNA: TGTGCCAGCAGTTTAGGGCGTCAGCGGGAGGGCCACCGGTACTTC

clone size: once
J gene: TRBJ2-2
D gene: TRBD1
CDR3 length: 15
V gene: TRBV5-1
CDR3 protein: CASSWENRGTGELFF
CDR3 DNA: TGCGCCAGCAGCTGGGAAAACAGGGGAACCGGGGAGCTGTTTTTT

clone size: .
J gene: TRBJ2-6
D gene: TRBD2
CDR3 length: 19
V gene: TRBV18
CDR3 protein: CASSPRTSGRGAGANVLTF
CDR3 DNA: TGTGCCAGCTCACCACGTACTAGCGGGAGAGGGGCTGGGGCCAACGTCCTGACTTTC

clone size: .
J gene: TRBJ2-5
D gene: TRBD1
CDR3 length: 15
V gene: TRBV7-3
CDR3 protein: CASSLTRTGVETQYF
CDR3 DNA: TGTGCCAGCAGCTTAACCCGGACAGGGGTGGAGACCCAGTACTTC

clone size: .
J gene: TRBJ2-3
D gene: .
CDR3 length: 18
V gene: TRBV10-1
CDR3 protein: CAIRGSGASQPYTDTQYF
CDR3 DNA: TGCGCCATCAGAGGTAGCGGAGCCTCCCAACCCTACACAGATACGCAGTATTTT

clone size: .
J gene: TRBJ2-5
D gene: .
CDR3 length: 15
V gene: TRBV7-2
CDR3 protein: CASSFQTGSRETQYF
CDR3 DNA: TGTGCCAGCAGCTTCCAAACAGGGTCTCGAGAGACCCAGTACTTC

clone size: .
J gene: TRBJ1-2
D gene: TRBD1
CDR3 length: 15
V gene: TRBV5-1
CDR3 protein: CASSLAGTEIYGYTF
CDR3 DNA: TGCGCCAGCAGCTTGGCCGGGACAGAGATTTATGGCTACACCTTC

clone size: .
J gene: TRBJ2-5
D gene: TRBD1
CDR3 length: 16
V gene: TRBV7-2
CDR3 protein: CASSSGQGGSQETQYF
CDR3 DNA: TGTGCCAGCAGCTCCGGACAGGGTGGGTCCCAAGAGACCCAGTACTTC

clone size: .
J gene: TRBJ1-1
D gene: .
CDR3 length: 16
V gene: TRBV28
CDR3 protein: CASTKWGGRGNTEAFF
CDR3 DNA: TGTGCCAGCACTAAATGGGGAGGCAGAGGGAACACTGAAGCTTTCTTT

clone size: .
J gene: TRBJ2-7
D gene: TRBD2
CDR3 length: 14
V gene: TRBV13
CDR3 protein: CASSKRAGVGEQYF
CDR3 DNA: TGTGCCAGCAGCAAACGGGCGGGAGTGGGCGAGCAGTACTTC

clone size: .
J gene: TRBJ2-7
D gene: TRBD2
CDR3 length: 15
V gene: TRBV9
CDR3 protein: CASSSRTSGRYEQYF
CDR3 DNA: TGTGCCAGCAGCTCGCGGACTAGCGGGAGGTACGAGCAGTACTTC

clone size: .
J gene: TRBJ1-2
D gene: .
CDR3 length: 13
V gene: TRBV10-3
CDR3 protein: CAISEATALGYTF
CDR3 DNA: TGTGCCATCAGTGAGGCGACAGCACTGGGCTACACCTTC

clone size: .
J gene: TRBJ1-2
D gene: .
CDR3 length: 17
V gene: TRBV27
CDR3 protein: CASSSTGTPETIYGYTF
CDR3 DNA: TGTGCCAGCAGTTCAACCGGGACACCCGAAACAATCTATGGCTACACCTTC

clone size: .
J gene: TRBJ2-5
D gene: .
CDR3 length: 15
V gene: TRBV6-6
CDR3 protein: CASSYDSLATETQYF
CDR3 DNA: TGTGCCAGCAGTTACGACAGTCTGGCGACGGAGACCCAGTACTTC

clone size: .
J gene: TRBJ1-4
D gene: .
CDR3 length: 13
V gene: TRBV18
CDR3 protein: CASSPGVNEKLFF
CDR3 DNA: TGTGCCAGCTCACCGGGGGTTAATGAAAAACTGTTTTTT

clone size: .
J gene: TRBJ2-7
D gene: TRBD2
CDR3 length: 13
V gene: TRBV5-5
CDR3 protein: CASSQAGAYEQYF
CDR3 DNA: TGTGCCAGCAGCCAAGCGGGAGCCTACGAGCAGTACTTC

clone size: .
J gene: TRBJ1-5
D gene: .
CDR3 length: 15
V gene: TRBV19
CDR3 protein: CASSAHRAGNQPQHF
CDR3 DNA: TGTGCCAGTAGTGCCCACAGGGCTGGCAATCAGCCCCAGCATTTT

clone size: .
J gene: TRBJ2-2
D gene: .
CDR3 length: 15
V gene: TRBV19
CDR3 protein: CASKSRGQNTGELFF
CDR3 DNA: TGTGCCAGTAAATCAAGGGGACAGAACACCGGGGAGCTGTTTTTT

clone size: .
J gene: TRBJ2-1
D gene: TRBD1
CDR3 length: 14
V gene: TRBV27
CDR3 protein: CASSKTGGNNEQFF
CDR3 DNA: TGTGCCAGCAGTAAGACAGGGGGGAACAATGAGCAGTTCTTC

clone size: once
J gene: TRBJ1-2
D gene: TRBD1
CDR3 length: 14
V gene: TRBV5-1
CDR3 protein: CASSLEGQPNGYTF
CDR3 DNA: TGCGCCAGCAGCTTGGAGGGACAGCCCAATGGCTACACCTTC

clone size: once
J gene: TRBJ1-6
D gene: TRBD1
CDR3 length: 13
V gene: TRBV7-2
CDR3 protein: CASSFLTGDTLHF
CDR3 DNA: TGTGCCAGCAGCTTTCTGACAGGGGATACCCTCCACTTT

clone size: once
J gene: TRBJ2-1
D gene: .
CDR3 length: 11
V gene: TRBV20-1
CDR3 protein: CSARTVYEQFF
CDR3 DNA: TGCAGTGCTAGAACGGTCTATGAGCAGTTCTTC

clone size: .
J gene: TRBJ2-1
D gene: TRBD2
CDR3 length: 17
V gene: TRBV11-3
CDR3 protein: CASSLGLAGGNGDEQFF
CDR3 DNA: TGTGCCAGCAGCTTGGGACTAGCGGGAGGGAATGGCGATGAGCAGTTCTTC

clone size: .
J gene: TRBJ2-1
D gene: TRBD2
CDR3 length: 19
V gene: TRBV5-6
CDR3 protein: CASSLDLRLAGGWNNEQFF
CDR3 DNA: TGTGCCAGCAGCTTGGACTTAAGACTAGCGGGAGGATGGAACAATGAGCAGTTCTTC

clone size: .
J gene: TRBJ2-1
D gene: TRBD2
CDR3 length: 20
V gene: TRBV14
CDR3 protein: CASSPVPGLAGGSSYNEQFF
CDR3 DNA: TGTGCCAGCAGCCCAGTACCGGGACTAGCGGGAGGGAGCTCCTACAATGAGCAGTTCTTC

clone size: .
J gene: TRBJ2-2
D gene: .
CDR3 length: 13
V gene: TRBV27
CDR3 protein: CASSPQGIGELFF
CDR3 DNA: TGTGCCAGCAGTCCACAGGGAATCGGGGAGCTGTTTTTT

clone size: .
J gene: TRBJ2-3
D gene: .
CDR3 length: 15
V gene: TRBV19
CDR3 protein: CASSIDLTSTDTQYF
CDR3 DNA: TGTGCCAGTAGTATAGACTTGACTAGCACAGATACGCAGTATTTT

clone size: .
J gene: TRBJ2-3
D gene: .
CDR3 length: 16
V gene: TRBV5-5
CDR3 protein: CASSLAAGRSTDTQYF
CDR3 DNA: TGTGCCAGCAGCTTGGCGGCAGGGAGAAGCACAGATACGCAGTATTTT

clone size: .
J gene: TRBJ2-2
D gene: .
CDR3 length: 13
V gene: TRBV9
CDR3 protein: CASSRTSRGELFF
CDR3 DNA: TGTGCCAGCAGCCGCACTAGCCGCGGGGAGCTGTTTTTT

clone size: .
J gene: TRBJ1-4
D gene: .
CDR3 length: 14
V gene: TRBV25-1
CDR3 protein: CASSVRGLNEKLFF
CDR3 DNA: TGTGCCAGCAGTGTCAGGGGACTTAATGAAAAACTGTTTTTT

clone size: .
J gene: TRBJ2-4
D gene: TRBD2
CDR3 length: 15
V gene: TRBV28
CDR3 protein: CASSASGASGNIQYF
CDR3 DNA: TGTGCCAGCAGCGCAAGTGGTGCTAGCGGAAACATTCAGTACTTC

clone size: .
J gene: TRBJ2-7
D gene: .
CDR3 length: 15
V gene: TRBV5-1
CDR3 protein: CASGDGGTARSEQYF
CDR3 DNA: TGCGCCAGTGGGGATGGGGGGACCGCCAGGTCCGAGCAGTACTTC

clone size: few
J gene: TRBJ1-2
D gene: .
CDR3 length: 12
V gene: TRBV19
CDR3 protein: CASTQVNYGYTF
CDR3 DNA: TGTGCCAGCACACAGGTTAACTATGGCTACACCTTC

clone size: .
J gene: TRBJ2-7
D gene: TRBD1
CDR3 length: 14
V gene: TRBV7-2
CDR3 protein: CASSLRTGFPEQYF
CDR3 DNA: TGTGCCAGCAGCTTAAGGACAGGGTTTCCCGAGCAGTACTTC

clone size: .
J gene: TRBJ1-3
D gene: .
CDR3 length: 15
V gene: TRBV28
CDR3 protein: CASSWRGQLGNTIYF
CDR3 DNA: TGTGCCAGCAGTTGGCGGGGGCAGCTTGGAAACACCATATATTTT

clone size: .
J gene: TRBJ2-7
D gene: TRBD1
CDR3 length: 12
V gene: TRBV19
CDR3 protein: CASSRAGGEQYF
CDR3 DNA: TGTGCCAGTAGTAGGGCAGGGGGCGAGCAGTACTTC

clone size: .
J gene: TRBJ1-5
D gene: .
CDR3 length: 13
V gene: TRBV30
CDR3 protein: CAWSPGVDQPQHF
CDR3 DNA: TGTGCCTGGAGCCCGGGGGTAGATCAGCCCCAGCATTTT

clone size: once
J gene: TRBJ2-7
D gene: .
CDR3 length: 16
V gene: TRBV4-3
CDR3 protein: CASSQVDRGIKDEQYF
CDR3 DNA: TGCGCCAGCAGCCAAGTCGATAGAGGAATCAAGGACGAGCAGTACTTC

clone size: .
J gene: TRBJ1-5
D gene: .
CDR3 length: 14
V gene: TRBV28
CDR3 protein: CASRQGGGAQPQHF
CDR3 DNA: TGTGCCAGCAGGCAAGGGGGAGGGGCTCAGCCCCAGCATTTT

clone size: .
J gene: TRBJ1-6
D gene: .
CDR3 length: 16
V gene: TRBV28
CDR3 protein: CASSYREKNDNSPLHF
CDR3 DNA: TGTGCCAGCAGTTACAGGGAAAAGAATGATAATTCACCCCTCCACTTT

clone size: .
J gene: TRBJ1-2
D gene: .
CDR3 length: 15
V gene: TRBV2
CDR3 protein: CASSGAATGIKGYTF
CDR3 DNA: TGTGCCAGCAGCGGCGCAGCAACAGGAATTAAGGGCTACACCTTC

clone size: .
J gene: TRBJ2-7
D gene: .
CDR3 length: 16
V gene: TRBV28
CDR3 protein: CASRYRSGPRSYEQYF
CDR3 DNA: TGTGCCAGCAGGTACAGATCAGGACCCAGGAGTTACGAGCAGTACTTC

clone size: .
J gene: TRBJ1-1
D gene: .
CDR3 length: 14
V gene: TRBV9
CDR3 protein: CASSVDGGRTEAFF
CDR3 DNA: TGTGCCAGCAGCGTAGACGGGGGGCGCACTGAAGCTTTCTTT

clone size: .
J gene: TRBJ2-1
D gene: .
CDR3 length: 12
V gene: TRBV11-3
CDR3 protein: CASSLAPNEQFF
CDR3 DNA: TGTGCCAGCAGCTTAGCCCCCAATGAGCAGTTCTTC

clone size: .
J gene: TRBJ2-3
D gene: TRBD2
CDR3 length: 13
V gene: TRBV19
CDR3 protein: CASSSSGSNTQYF
CDR3 DNA: TGTGCCAGTAGTAGTAGCGGGAGTAATACGCAGTATTTT